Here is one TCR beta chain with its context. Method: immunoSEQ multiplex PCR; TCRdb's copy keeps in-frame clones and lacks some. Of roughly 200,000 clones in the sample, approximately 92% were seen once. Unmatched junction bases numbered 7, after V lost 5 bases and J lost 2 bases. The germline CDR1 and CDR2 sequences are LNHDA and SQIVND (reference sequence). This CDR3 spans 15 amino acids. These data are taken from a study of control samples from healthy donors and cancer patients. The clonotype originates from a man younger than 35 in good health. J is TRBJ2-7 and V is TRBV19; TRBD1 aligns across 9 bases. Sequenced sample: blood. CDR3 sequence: CASSGGQGNPYEQYF. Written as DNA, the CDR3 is TGTGCCAGTAGTGGGGGACAGGGAAACCCCTACGAGCAGTACTTC.